This T cell receptor (beta chain) was observed in a study of blood T cells in healthy people across ages. General study findings and limits: Diversity figures derived from one million T cells were judged to underestimate the true value. Among long-lived donors, naive CD4+ cells were more numerous and diversity higher than in aged donors.

The sample holds many counts of this clonotype. Antigen: not known. The people who gave samples were healthy Caucasians from Russia, aged roughly 6 to 100. Primers used in a second PCR of about 7 to 11 cycles were a sample-barcoded 5' primer and a J-beta primer mix. TCRdb used MiXCR to reprocess the 5' RACE reads, holding one entry per CDR3 protein. The table lists roughly 1.6 million distinct CDR3 sequences, about 31% of them singletons. CDR3 length: 11 residues. Trimming pared 8 bases from V and 7 bases from J, leaving 15 bases between. CDR1 is SQVTM and CDR2 is ANQGSEA in the germline V gene. This TCR was recovered from a woman in her twenties or thirties in good health. The specimen sequenced was blood. The V and J genes are TRBV29-1 and TRBJ2-7; D uncertain. CDR3 protein: CSLIWEGEQYF. DNA for the CDR3: TGCAGCTTGATCTGGGAAGGGGAGCAGTACTTC.